The 16 T cell receptor beta chains below come from one sample, sequenced in a study of shared clonotypes between healthy human individuals. TCRdb's table, derived via immunoSEQ multiplex PCR, lists solely in-frame clones and lacks some. The data contain fewer than 600,000 clones, more than 70% of them seen just once; the ten biggest clones take up around 11%. Specimen: PBMCs. The receptor set was obtained from a woman aged 40-49 years in good health. Some clones in this sample may be carry-over from other donors' samples.

The CDR3 region has the DNA TGTGCCAGCAGTGATTGGTGGACTAGCGGTGGGGATACGCAGTATTTT. This translates into CASSDWWTSGGDTQYF. The chain joins TRBV25-1 to TRBJ2-3; 10 nucleotides match TRBD2. V gave up 3 bases and J gave up 6 bases; unmatched junction bases: 9. This CDR3 is 16 amino acids long. The germline CDR1 and CDR2 sequences are MGHDK and SYGVNS.

The chain is built from TRBV28 and TRBJ2-1, with D unclear. CDR3 size: 11 residues. With 7 bases removed from V and 4 bases from J, the gap between germline ends came to 5 bases. CDR1 is MDHEN, CDR2 SYDVKM, per germline. CDR3 amino acids: CASTTYNEQFF. The DNA for the CDR3 is TGTGCCAGCACCACTTACAATGAGCAGTTCTTC.

This chain links TRBV18 with TRBJ2-6; no clear D. CDR3 length equals 15 residues. Germline CDR1 is KGHSH and CDR2 is LQKENI. V shed 2 bases and J shed 4 bases, with 9 bases lying between them. CDR3 sequence (DNA): TGTGCCAGCTCACCAGTCGGATCCGGGGCCAACGTCCTGACTTTC. Translated, it gives CASSPVGSGANVLTF. The variable domain in full, completed from reference TRBV18 and TRBJ2-6, reads NAGVMQNPRHLVRRRGQEARLRCSPMKGHSHVYWYRQLPEEGLKFMVYLQKENIIDESGMPKERFSAEFPKEGPSILRIQQVVRGDSAAYFCASSPVGSGANVLTFGAGSRLTVL.

The rearrangement joins TRBV30 to TRBJ1-1; D is unclear. This CDR3 has 11 residues. Germline V gives CDR1 GTSNPN, CDR2 SVGIG (reference sequence). V was trimmed by 5 bases and J by 4 bases, leaving 8 bases between them. CDR3 residues: CAWDLGTEAFF. The CDR3 DNA reads TGTGCCTGGGATCTTGGCACTGAAGCTTTCTTT.

This clone was seen only once. With a far larger clone one base away, a read error is the likely cause. The chain links TRBV30 to TRBJ1-5; D unclear. Germline assignment: CDR1 GTSNPN and CDR2 SVGIG (reference sequence). This CDR3 contains 13 residues. The CDR3 coding sequence is TGTGCCTGGAGTAAAGGAGGGAATCAGCCCCCGCATTTT. It is translated as CAWSKGGNQPPHF.

This clone was recorded at least ten times. The same CDR3 can be traced to other DNA sequences in this sample. This chain links TRBV5-6 with TRBJ1-1; TRBD1 agrees at 7 bases. From germline, CDR1 is SGHDT and CDR2 YYEEEE. This CDR3 spans 14 amino acids. Trimming cost V 5 bases and J 4 bases; bases outside gene matches: 8. CDR3 nucleotides: TGTGCCAGCAGTGCCGGGACAGCTCTCACTGAAGCTTTCTTT. This gives the protein CASSAGTALTEAFF.

This clone came up a few times. The chain is built from TRBV7-6 and TRBJ2-3; weak D call: TRBD2 (6 bases). The CDR3 consists of 14 residues. V was shortened by 5 bases and J by 1 base, with 10 bases between the two germline ends. From germline, CDR1 is SGHVS and CDR2 FNYEAQ. The CDR3 bases are TGTGCCAGCAGCAGGAGGGCCGGCACAGATACGCAGTATTTT. As protein: CASSRRAGTDTQYF.

This chain joins TRBV7-2 and TRBJ2-7, with 12 bases identical to TRBD2. Germline V gene sequence: CDR1 SGHTA, CDR2 FQGNSA. V trimming: 5 bases; J trimming: 2 bases; junction bases outside the gene matches: 16. This CDR3 is 19 amino acids long. CDR3 DNA sequence: TGTGCCAGCAGCCAGGGGGGGTCTAGCGGGAGGGCCTGGGCCTACGAGCAGTACTTC. As protein: CASSQGGSSGRAWAYEQYF.

The chain has TRBV10-3 and TRBJ1-2; the match to TRBD1 covers 8 bases. Germline V CDR1 and CDR2: ENHRY, SYGVKD. Germline trimming cut 8 bases from V and 6 bases from J; bases unmatched to any gene: 8. The length of the CDR3 is 13 residues. The DNA of the CDR3 is TGTGCCATCGCAATACAGGGGGAGGATGGCTACACCTTC. As protein: CAIAIQGEDGYTF.

Comments on this clone: A far larger clone is one base from this, pointing to a likely read error. The chain links TRBV4-3 to TRBJ1-2, with TRBD1 as a possible D gene (6 bases). Germline CDR1 is LGHNA and CDR2 is YSLEER. The V and J ends lost 4 bases and 5 bases respectively, with 11 bases between them. This CDR3 spans 13 amino acids. The CDR3 protein is CASSRGRGYGYTF. In nucleotides, the CDR3 is TGCGCCAGCAGCCGTGGCAGGGGATATGGCTACACCTTC.

V is TRBV6-5 and J is TRBJ2-1, with D possibly being TRBD2 (5 bases). The CDR3 length is 16 residues. The V gene's germline CDR1 is MNHEY and CDR2 SVGAGI. Trimming took off 2 bases at V and 0 bases at J, with 11 bases between the two ends. The CDR3 spells CASSYPRGFSYNEQFF. The CDR3 region has the DNA TGTGCCAGCAGTTACCCTCGGGGATTCTCCTACAATGAGCAGTTCTTC.

This rearrangement joins TRBV9 to TRBJ2-1; 7 bases line up with TRBD2. CDR3 size: 16 residues. The V gene's germline CDR1 is SGDLS and CDR2 YYNGEE. The V segment lost 0 bases and the J segment 4 bases; nucleotides outside the gene matches: 7. The CDR3 spells CASSVGGGRSYNEQFF. The CDR3 region has the DNA TGTGCCAGCAGCGTAGGGGGAGGGAGATCTTACAATGAGCAGTTCTTC.

For the CDR3, the DNA is TGTGCCTGGGGACAGTTCAACACTGAAGCTTTCTTT. It yields the protein CAWGQFNTEAFF. The J gene is TRBJ1-1, the V gene TRBV30, with D perhaps TRBD1 (6 bases). Trimming removed 5 bases from V and 2 bases from J, with 9 bases in between. Germline V gives CDR1 GTSNPN, CDR2 SVGIG (reference sequence). The CDR3 runs 12 residues.

Here the CDR3 DNA reads TGTGCCAGCAGTTACAAGCGGACGGTGAACACTGAAGCTTTCTTT. Translating gives CASSYKRTVNTEAFF. This sequence joins TRBV6-6 and TRBJ1-1; D is unclear. CDR1 and CDR2 (germline): MNHNY, SVGAGI (reference sequence). This CDR3 is 15 amino acids long. Trimming removed 2 bases from V and 0 bases from J, with 10 bases in between.

The rearrangement joins TRBV15 to TRBJ2-7; the match to TRBD2 covers 13 bases. J was trimmed by 3 bases and V by 3 bases; bases with no gene match: 5. The germline V gene has CDR1 LNHNV and CDR2 YYDKDF (reference sequence). The CDR3 is 16 residues long. CDR3 in DNA: TGTGCCACCAGCAGCTCTTGGACTAGCGGGAGCTACGAGCAGTACTTC. Protein product: CATSSSWTSGSYEQYF.

V is TRBV5-1 and J is TRBJ1-1; perhaps TRBD1 as D (6 bases). The germline V and J ends were trimmed by 7 bases and 0 bases, with 16 bases remaining between them. The CDR3 consists of 15 residues. Germline-derived CDR1 and CDR2 are SGHRS and YFSETQ. The CDR3 is CASGQGSPMNTEAFF. The CDR3 nucleotides read TGCGCCAGCGGGCAGGGGTCCCCAATGAACACTGAAGCTTTCTTT.